Listed below are T cell receptor beta chains from one sample, sequenced in a study of CD8 T cells in ankylosing spondylitis. TCRdb called the 5' RACE reads again in MiXCR, with one record for every CDR3 protein. The data show 150,000 to 250,000 distinct CDR3 sequences, roughly 13% seen once. The sequencing sample was made of blood, either unsorted or a sorted T cell fraction (not recorded which). These receptors were collected from a male donor with ankylosing spondylitis or in good health (not recorded which). CDR3s leave out the opening cysteine and the closing phenylalanine or tryptophan. The order of the fields is V gene, D gene, J gene, CDR3 protein. The D gene is left open where the match is weak.

v_call: TRBV20-1
d_call: -
j_call: TRBJ2-1
cdr3_aa: SARPQGAPYNEQF

v_call: TRBV20-1
d_call: -
j_call: TRBJ2-7
cdr3_aa: SARDTRTSTYEQY

v_call: TRBV6-4
d_call: TRBD1
j_call: TRBJ2-6
cdr3_aa: ASSTGGSGANVLT

v_call: TRBV20-1
d_call: -
j_call: TRBJ2-5
cdr3_aa: SARDRNGETQY

v_call: TRBV27
d_call: -
j_call: TRBJ1-4
cdr3_aa: ASSPGVPEINEKLF

v_call: TRBV12-3/TRBV12-4
d_call: TRBD1
j_call: TRBJ2-7
cdr3_aa: ASSFSGGHEQY

v_call: TRBV9
d_call: TRBD1
j_call: TRBJ2-1
cdr3_aa: ASSVRGTGFVPYNEQF

v_call: TRBV6-2/TRBV6-3
d_call: -
j_call: TRBJ2-5
cdr3_aa: ASSSFLGQETQY

v_call: TRBV10-3
d_call: TRBD1
j_call: TRBJ1-1
cdr3_aa: ATRVTRGHNTEAF

v_call: TRBV4-1
d_call: TRBD1
j_call: TRBJ2-3
cdr3_aa: ASSQDETGFTDTQY

v_call: TRBV5-4
d_call: TRBD1
j_call: TRBJ1-1
cdr3_aa: ASSWDRANTEAF

v_call: TRBV6-5
d_call: -
j_call: TRBJ1-1
cdr3_aa: ASSYQGVGAF

v_call: TRBV6-5
d_call: -
j_call: TRBJ1-2
cdr3_aa: ASSYSIRGRGYT

v_call: TRBV5-5
d_call: TRBD2
j_call: TRBJ2-1
cdr3_aa: ASATSGIYNEQF

v_call: TRBV20-1
d_call: TRBD2
j_call: TRBJ2-1
cdr3_aa: SARGGTSGDYNEQF

v_call: TRBV5-1
d_call: -
j_call: TRBJ2-1
cdr3_aa: ATQQEQF

v_call: TRBV10-3
d_call: TRBD1
j_call: TRBJ1-5
cdr3_aa: AISETGVLGNQPQH

v_call: TRBV5-1
d_call: TRBD1
j_call: TRBJ1-1
cdr3_aa: ASSLEMGQGNTEAF

v_call: TRBV2
d_call: -
j_call: TRBJ2-3
cdr3_aa: ASSEHTRTSNTDTQY

v_call: TRBV2
d_call: TRBD1
j_call: TRBJ1-1
cdr3_aa: ASSGQGIMNTEAL

v_call: TRBV12-3/TRBV12-4
d_call: TRBD1
j_call: TRBJ2-2
cdr3_aa: AISTGYGELF

v_call: TRBV29-1
d_call: TRBD2
j_call: TRBJ2-1
cdr3_aa: SVRGLGNEQF

v_call: TRBV20-1
d_call: TRBD2
j_call: TRBJ2-1
cdr3_aa: SARDRLAGENNEQF

v_call: TRBV9
d_call: TRBD2
j_call: TRBJ2-3
cdr3_aa: ASSALAGGSDTQY

v_call: TRBV6-5
d_call: -
j_call: TRBJ2-3
cdr3_aa: ASSYGGSSGDTQY

v_call: TRBV3-1
d_call: -
j_call: TRBJ2-7
cdr3_aa: ASSQDHNYEQY

v_call: TRBV6-2/TRBV6-3
d_call: -
j_call: TRBJ1-1
cdr3_aa: ASSYGGGGNTEAF

v_call: TRBV5-1
d_call: -
j_call: TRBJ2-7
cdr3_aa: ASSSETSPEQY

v_call: TRBV15
d_call: -
j_call: TRBJ1-1
cdr3_aa: ATSRDPGRMNTEAF

v_call: TRBV2
d_call: -
j_call: TRBJ2-7
cdr3_aa: ASSERTRLGEQY

v_call: TRBV20-1
d_call: -
j_call: TRBJ2-3
cdr3_aa: SATRRYTDTQY

v_call: TRBV6-1
d_call: -
j_call: TRBJ1-4
cdr3_aa: ASTDGIHNEKLF

v_call: TRBV5-1
d_call: -
j_call: TRBJ1-1
cdr3_aa: ASTSLEGEAF

v_call: TRBV11-1
d_call: TRBD1
j_call: TRBJ2-3
cdr3_aa: ASRPNPGTGVWTDTQY

v_call: TRBV4-1
d_call: TRBD1
j_call: TRBJ1-4
cdr3_aa: ASSPKRTGSKEKLF

v_call: TRBV3-1
d_call: -
j_call: TRBJ1-4
cdr3_aa: ASSQDGAANEKLF

v_call: TRBV20-1
d_call: -
j_call: TRBJ2-2
cdr3_aa: SASDGRENGELF

v_call: TRBV12-3/TRBV12-4
d_call: -
j_call: TRBJ1-1
cdr3_aa: ASREGWATEAF

v_call: TRBV3-1
d_call: TRBD2
j_call: TRBJ2-3
cdr3_aa: ASSQEEAGGTDTQY

v_call: TRBV20-1
d_call: -
j_call: TRBJ1-1
cdr3_aa: SARVRGRNYLNTEAF

v_call: TRBV20-1
d_call: -
j_call: TRBJ2-7
cdr3_aa: SARETGDYEQY

v_call: TRBV5-6
d_call: -
j_call: TRBJ2-1
cdr3_aa: ASSGYREHNEQF

v_call: TRBV27
d_call: -
j_call: TRBJ2-1
cdr3_aa: ASSGKSYNEQF

v_call: TRBV27
d_call: -
j_call: TRBJ2-7
cdr3_aa: ASSFGQSTYEQY

v_call: TRBV9
d_call: -
j_call: TRBJ1-2
cdr3_aa: ASSVGTASNYGYT

v_call: TRBV2
d_call: -
j_call: TRBJ1-1
cdr3_aa: AIMVGVMNTEAF

v_call: TRBV7-2
d_call: -
j_call: TRBJ2-4
cdr3_aa: ASSESVLGDIQY

v_call: TRBV25-1
d_call: -
j_call: TRBJ2-1
cdr3_aa: ASSAPSADEQF

v_call: TRBV7-9
d_call: -
j_call: TRBJ2-1
cdr3_aa: ASSLGGALNEQF

v_call: TRBV18
d_call: -
j_call: TRBJ2-1
cdr3_aa: ASSPEDPESSYNEQF

v_call: TRBV6-1
d_call: -
j_call: TRBJ2-2
cdr3_aa: ASMIGDTGELF